This T cell receptor (beta chain) was identified in a study of T cell repertoires in cytomegalovirus infection (dated by TCRdb to the late 2010s). Regarding the research as a whole: The peptide stimulations were aimed at well-studied HLA-B-restricted epitopes as well as recently identified HLA-C-restricted CMV epitopes, whose presentation resists viral immunomodulation. Donor HLA type was relevant to the analysis, as public TCR beta signatures indicated carriage of CMV infection together with the matching HLA type. What the research found in general, with its limitations: The ex vivo response was dominated by HLA-C-restricted CMV-specific TCR beta clonotypes, which also provided the single most frequent clonotype in two of eight donors. In both this cohort and an independent cohort of 352 donors, the cumulative frequency of public TCR beta family members distinguished carriers of CMV infection plus the relevant HLA type.

V loses 3 bases of germline sequence and J loses 8 bases, and the interval between the two ends is 17 bases. CDR1 and CDR2 (SGHVS, FNYEAQ) derive from the germline V gene. Including cysteine and phenylalanine, the CDR3 has 15 amino acids. The CDR3 DNA has 45 bases and is translated from base 1. This clonotype was detected a few times. Its antigen is not yet known. Base qualities are not at hand, and no much larger clone is one base apart. Reading the label with the study, this specimen's treatment or condition is: in vitro stimulation with specific CMV peptide epitopes to enrich CMV-specific T cells. The sequencer was an Illumina HiSeq 1500. The public sequencing data were trimmed at Q25 with fastp and processed into clonotypes with MiXCR by TCRdb, which kept only in-frame beta chains. Entries that share a CDR3 protein sequence are merged under the most common genes and DNA. The sample records around 100,000 distinct CDR3 sequences, approximately 45% of which are singletons. Just under 75% of the sample lies in the top ten.

The sequenced sample was CD8+ T cells from cultured PBMCs, obtained from culture after CMV antigen stimulation. The receptor's source is a human donor in good health (CMV status not recorded). Some clones in this sample may be carry-over from other donors' samples. This sequence uses TRBV7-6 and TRBJ2-1; the D gene cannot be named for sure. CDR3 protein: CASSFGPESGDEQFF. The bases read TGTGCCAGCAGCTTCGGGCCTGAAAGTGGCGATGAGCAGTTCTTC.